The present TCR beta chain was sequenced within a study of control samples from healthy donors and cancer patients. Using immunoSEQ multiplex PCR, the repertoire was profiled, and TCRdb retains in-frame clones only, with some absent. The repertoire has about 50,000 clones, around 94% of them found once; the top ten carry around 0.8%. V shed 3 bases and J shed 0 bases, with 6 bases lying between them. Germline lookup yields CDR1 SEHNR and CDR2 FQNEAQ (reference sequence). The CDR3 is 14 amino acids. The rearrangement joins TRBV7-9 to TRBJ2-1, with no clear D. Specimen: PBMCs. The receptor's source is a man aged 25 to 40 with colorectal cancer. The CDR3 here is CASSLMSSYNEQFF. The CDR3 coding sequence is TGTGCCAGCAGCTTGATGAGCTCCTACAATGAGCAGTTCTTC.